This TCR beta chain was recorded in a study of blood T cell repertoires in COVID-19. Study-wide background: Italy, Spain and the United States were the sources of the convalescent and acute COVID-19 samples. PBMCs, B-cell-depleted T cells, or T cells were the source of the cDNA or gDNA that made up the material.

J was trimmed by 0 bases and V by 6 bases; bases with no gene match: 5. Per the germline V gene, CDR1 is SNHLY and CDR2 is FYNNEI. CDR3 size: 15 residues. Original handling: Reference gene primer amplification gave estimated nucleated cell counts. Data came from immunoSEQ multiplex PCR; TCRdb stores just in-frame clones and leaves some out. The V and J calls and the clone size are those of that table, but D and trimming were determined from the DNA. Of over 130,000 clones in the sample, around 90% were seen once. This clonotype was obtained from a woman aged 55-69 years with active or convalescent COVID-19. The sample comprised peripheral blood. The V and J genes are TRBV2 and TRBJ1-1; 9 positions agree with TRBD1. The CDR3 spells CASRRTGDMNTEAFF. As DNA, the CDR3 is TGTGCCAGCAGGAGGACAGGGGACATGAACACTGAAGCTTTCTTT.